These 17 T cell receptor beta chains were all obtained from the same sample, sequenced in a study of identical twins. MiXCR, run by TCRdb on the 5' RACE reads, gives a single entry per CDR3 protein. The sample holds 350,000 to 500,000 distinct CDR3 sequences; less than 20% are singletons and the top ten take roughly 12%. Sequencing was carried out using naive T cells sorted from blood. These receptor sequences come from a man aged 50-59 years in good health.

This clonotype appeared many times. The rearrangement uses TRBV7-2 and TRBJ2-2; no firm D call. CDR3 length equals 15 residues. V was clipped by 1 base and J by 6 bases, with 12 bases between them. The V gene's germline CDR1 is SGHTA and CDR2 FQGNSA. The CDR3 DNA is TGTGCCAGCAGCTTAGGCTGGGGTAGGGCCGGGGAGCTGTTTTTT. Protein: CASSLGWGRAGELFF.

The rearrangement uses TRBV5-1 and TRBJ2-5; the D gene is possibly TRBD2 (6 bases). Germline lookup yields CDR1 SGHRS and CDR2 YFSETQ. V lost 1 base and J lost 0, with 16 bases in between. This CDR3 has 17 residues. CDR3 in DNA: TGCGCCAGCAGCTTGTCCGGGCGCGGGAAGTACCAAGAGACCCAGTACTTC. Translated: CASSLSGRGKYQETQYF.

This clonotype turned up a few times. This chain joins TRBV2 and TRBJ2-1; 15 bases match TRBD2. The V segment lost 7 bases and the J segment 8 bases; nucleotides outside the gene matches: 9. The CDR3 totals 16 residues. CDR1 and CDR2 from the germline V gene are SNHLY and FYNNEI. CDR3 loop: CASTPSGLAGGYEQFF. CDR3 nucleotide sequence: TGTGCCAGCACCCCCTCGGGACTAGCGGGAGGTTATGAGCAGTTCTTC.

CDR3 sequence: CASSLRRGGDFSGNTIYF. The CDR3 coding sequence is TGCGCCAGCAGCCTACGACGTGGAGGGGACTTCTCTGGAAACACCATATATTTT. The chain has TRBV5-1 and TRBJ1-3; possibly TRBD1 for D (5 bases). The germline gives CDR1 SGHRS, CDR2 YFSETQ. Trimming left V 4 bases short and J 0 bases short, with 20 bases between. This CDR3 is built from 18 residues.

This clonotype was recorded many times. The CDR3: CASSFGRGPLNYGYTF. CDR3 nucleotide sequence: TGTGCCAGCAGTTTTGGAAGGGGGCCCCTTAACTATGGCTACACCTTC. The chain recombines TRBV27 with TRBJ1-2; the match to TRBD1 covers 7 bases. V lost 3 bases, J lost 1 base, and 8 bases stayed unmatched. This CDR3 region has 16 residues. Germline-derived CDR1 and CDR2 are MNHEY and SMNVEV (reference sequence).

This rearrangement joins TRBV28 to TRBJ2-7; 7 bases agree with TRBD1. The CDR3 has 17 residues. CDR1 is MDHEN, CDR2 SYDVKM, per germline. Trimming at V came to 5 bases and at J to 2 bases, leaving 15 bases not matched to a gene. DNA of the CDR3: TGTGCCAGCAGTGACCACCCACGACAGGGAAAAACCTACGAGCAGTACTTC. Protein: CASSDHPRQGKTYEQYF.

This clonotype was observed many times. The J gene is TRBJ2-1, the V gene TRBV10-3; a weak D match, TRBD2 (6 bases). The CDR3 extends over 13 amino acids. Per germline, CDR1 ENHRY and CDR2 SYGVKD. The CDR3 coding sequence is TGTGCTACCACGGGAGTCGCCTACAATGAGCAGTTCTTC. Encoded protein: CATTGVAYNEQFF.

This clonotype has more than one count but fewer than ten. This chain connects TRBV20-1 to TRBJ2-3; TRBD2 agrees at 9 bases. Losses at the gene ends were 6 bases for V and 5 bases for J; bases not matched to a gene: 9. This CDR3 has 14 amino acids. Germline V gene lookup returns CDR1 DFQATT and CDR2 SNEGSKA (reference sequence). The CDR3 DNA reads as TGCAGTGCAATAGCGGGGGCGGCGAAAGATACGCAGTATTTT. This gives the protein CSAIAGAAKDTQYF.

Worth noting for this clonotype: The junction and the germline gene differ at one end; a read error may be behind it. The chain is built from TRBV5-1 and TRBJ1-3; no clear D. CDR1 SGHRS and CDR2 YFSETQ come from the germline V gene. The CDR3 has 13 residues. CDR3 sequence: CASSSDSGKTIYF. The CDR3 nucleotides are TGCGCCAGCAGCTCCGACTCTGGAAAAACCATATATTTT.

This clonotype was counted ten times or more. The chain carries TRBV18 and TRBJ2-1; 7 nucleotides line up with TRBD1. The CDR3 totals 14 residues. With 3 bases clipped from V and 3 bases from J, the junction kept 2 bases outside the gene matches. Germline V gene data show CDR1 as KGHSH and CDR2 as LQKENI. CDR3 sequence reads: CASSPGQLYNEQFF. For the CDR3, the DNA is TGTGCCAGCTCACCGGGACAGCTCTACAATGAGCAGTTCTTC.

J is TRBJ1-4 and V is TRBV7-9; D gene uncertain. Germline V gives CDR1 SEHNR, CDR2 FQNEAQ (reference sequence). CDR3 size: 15 residues. The ends were cut back, 5 bases at V and 8 bases at J, with 18 bases in the middle. The CDR3: CASSVFVEVGEKLFF. The CDR3 region has the DNA TGTGCCAGCAGCGTATTCGTGGAAGTCGGCGAAAAACTGTTTTTT. Filled out from reference TRBV7-9 and TRBJ1-4, the complete variable domain reads DTGVSQNPRHKITKRGQNVTFRCDPISEHNRLYWYRQTLGQGPEFLTYFQNEAQLEKSRLLSDRFSAERPKGSFSTLEIQRTEQGDSAMYLCASSVFVEVGEKLFFGSGTQLSVL.

This clonotype showed up many times. The rearrangement links TRBV5-6 to TRBJ2-2, with a tentative D call TRBD2 (5 bases). CDR3 size: 13 residues. The germline V gene encodes CDR1 SGHDT and CDR2 YYEEEE. V lost 2 bases to trimming and J lost 6 bases, with 8 bases between them. CDR3 region: CASSFGGPGELFF. The CDR3 nucleotides read TGTGCCAGCAGCTTCGGAGGCCCCGGGGAGCTGTTTTTT.

The gene calls are TRBV21-1 and TRBJ2-3. TRBV21-1 is deemed a pseudogene. This CDR3 is 14 amino acids long. CDR3 sequence (DNA): TGTGCCAGCAGCAAAGCTCTCAGCACAGATACGCAGTATTTT. Encoded protein: CASSKALSTDTQYF.

The chain couples TRBV28 to TRBJ2-5; D not resolved. The CDR3 has 15 residues. The germline V gene has CDR1 MDHEN and CDR2 SYDVKM. Trimming stripped 5 bases from V and 3 bases from J, with 16 bases between. CDR3 bases: TGTGCCAGCAGTCCTATACCCCTGGGAAAAGAGACCCAGTACTTC. Protein: CASSPIPLGKETQYF. The whole variable domain, filled in from reference TRBV28 and TRBJ2-5, reads DVKVTQSSRYLVKRTGEKVFLECVQDMDHENMFWYRQDPGLGLRLIYFSYDVKMKEKGDIPEGYSVSREKKERFSLILESASTNQTSMYLCASSPIPLGKETQYFGPGTRLLVL.

Ten or more counts support this clonotype. The rearrangement joins TRBV20-1 to TRBJ2-7; D possibly corresponds to TRBD2 (6 bases). V lost 5 bases, J lost 12 bases, and 14 bases lay in between. Germline CDR1 is DFQATT and CDR2 is SNEGSKA (reference sequence). The CDR3 sequence is 10 residues long. CDR3 loop: CSAGTHVGYF. For the CDR3, the DNA is TGCAGTGCTGGGACTCACGTGGGGTACTTC.

J is TRBJ2-2 and V is TRBV28; possibly TRBD2 for D (6 bases). The germline V and J ends were trimmed by 6 bases and 2 bases, with 19 bases remaining between them. This CDR3 region has 17 residues. From germline, CDR1 is MDHEN and CDR2 SYDVKM. Written as DNA, the CDR3 is TGTGCCAGCAGCGCGGGGTTTTTTGGCTCCAACACCGGGGAGCTGTTTTTT. Encoded protein: CASSAGFFGSNTGELFF. Supplemented by reference TRBV28 and TRBJ2-2, the full variable domain reads DVKVTQSSRYLVKRTGEKVFLECVQDMDHENMFWYRQDPGLGLRLIYFSYDVKMKEKGDIPEGYSVSREKKERFSLILESASTNQTSMYLCASSAGFFGSNTGELFFGEGSRLTVL.

This clonotype was observed at least ten times. This chain uses TRBV12-3 or TRBV12-4 with TRBJ1-1; the match to TRBD1 covers 10 bases. The CDR3 covers 12 residues. V was clipped by 6 bases and J by 10 bases; unmatched bases: 5. The CDR3 loop is CASRGTGDAAFF. Written as DNA, the CDR3 is TGTGCCAGCAGAGGGACAGGGGACGCAGCTTTCTTT.